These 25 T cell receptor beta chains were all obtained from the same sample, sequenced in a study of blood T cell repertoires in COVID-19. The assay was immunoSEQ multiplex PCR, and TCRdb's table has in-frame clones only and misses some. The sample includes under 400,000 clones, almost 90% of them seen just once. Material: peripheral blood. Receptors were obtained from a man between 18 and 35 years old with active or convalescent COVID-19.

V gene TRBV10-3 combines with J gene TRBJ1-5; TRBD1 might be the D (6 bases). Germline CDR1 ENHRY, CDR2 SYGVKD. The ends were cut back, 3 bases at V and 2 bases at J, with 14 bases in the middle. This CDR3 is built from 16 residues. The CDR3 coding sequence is TGTGCCATCAGTGAAGGACAGTGGTATGGCAATCAGCCCCAGCATTTT. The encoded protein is CAISEGQWYGNQPQHF.

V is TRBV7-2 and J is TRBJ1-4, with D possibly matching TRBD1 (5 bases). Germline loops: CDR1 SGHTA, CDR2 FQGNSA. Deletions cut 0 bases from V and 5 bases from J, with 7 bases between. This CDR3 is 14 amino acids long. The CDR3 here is CASSLARQNEKLFF. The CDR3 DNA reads TGTGCCAGCAGCTTAGCCAGACAGAATGAAAAACTGTTTTTT.

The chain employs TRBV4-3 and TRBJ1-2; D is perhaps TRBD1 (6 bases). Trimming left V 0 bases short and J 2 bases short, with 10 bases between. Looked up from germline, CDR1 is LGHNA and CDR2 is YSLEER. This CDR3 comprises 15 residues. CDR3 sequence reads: CASSQDLQGNYGYTF. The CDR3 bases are TGCGCCAGCAGCCAAGACCTACAGGGAAACTATGGCTACACCTTC.

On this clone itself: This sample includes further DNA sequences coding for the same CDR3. CDR3 in DNA: TGTGCCAGCTCACCATCTAGAGGGACTGAAGCTTTCTTT. It translates to CASSPSRGTEAFF. The V and J genes are TRBV18 and TRBJ1-1; D unresolved. Per the germline V gene, CDR1 is KGHSH and CDR2 is LQKENI. The CDR3 totals 13 residues. Deletions cut 2 bases from V and 5 bases from J, with 9 bases between.

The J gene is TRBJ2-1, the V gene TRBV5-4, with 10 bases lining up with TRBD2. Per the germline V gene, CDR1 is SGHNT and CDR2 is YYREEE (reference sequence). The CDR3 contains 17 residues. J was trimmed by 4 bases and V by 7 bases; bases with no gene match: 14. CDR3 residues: CASLRAGGPSIYNEQFF. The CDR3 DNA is TGTGCCAGCCTTCGAGCGGGAGGGCCTTCTATTTACAATGAGCAGTTCTTC. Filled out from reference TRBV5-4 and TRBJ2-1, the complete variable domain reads ETGVTQSPTHLIKTRGQQVTLRCSSQSGHNTVSWYQQALGQGPQFIFQYYREEENGRGNFPPRFSGLQFPNYSSELNVNALELDDSALYLCASLRAGGPSIYNEQFFGPGTRLTVL.

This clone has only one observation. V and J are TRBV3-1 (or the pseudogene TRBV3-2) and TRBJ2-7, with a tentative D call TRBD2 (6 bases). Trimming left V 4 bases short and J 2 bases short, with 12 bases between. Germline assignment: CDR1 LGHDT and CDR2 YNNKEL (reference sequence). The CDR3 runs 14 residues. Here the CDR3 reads CASSPAGFAYEQYF. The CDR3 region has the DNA TGTGCCAGCAGCCCCGCGGGATTCGCCTACGAGCAGTACTTC.

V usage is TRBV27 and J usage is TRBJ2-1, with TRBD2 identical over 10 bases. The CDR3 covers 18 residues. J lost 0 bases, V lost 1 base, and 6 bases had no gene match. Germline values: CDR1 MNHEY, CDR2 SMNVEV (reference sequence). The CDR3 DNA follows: TGTGCCAGCAGTTTATTAGCGGGAGGCCCGAGCTCCTACAATGAGCAGTTCTTC. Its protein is CASSLLAGGPSSYNEQFF.

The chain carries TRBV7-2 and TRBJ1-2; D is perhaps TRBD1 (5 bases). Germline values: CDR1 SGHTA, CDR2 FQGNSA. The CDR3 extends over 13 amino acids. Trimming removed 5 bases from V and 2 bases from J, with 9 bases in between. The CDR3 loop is CASSPRQNYGYTF. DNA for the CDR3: TGTGCCAGCAGCCCTAGACAGAACTATGGCTACACCTTC.

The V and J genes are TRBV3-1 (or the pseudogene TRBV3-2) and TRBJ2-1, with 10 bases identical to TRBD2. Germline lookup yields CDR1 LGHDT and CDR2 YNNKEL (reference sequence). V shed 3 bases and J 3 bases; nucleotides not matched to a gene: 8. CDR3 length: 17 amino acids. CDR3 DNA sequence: TGTGCCAGCAGCCAGCCTCGGCTAGCGGGGGACTACAATGAGCAGTTCTTC. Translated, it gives CASSQPRLAGDYNEQFF.

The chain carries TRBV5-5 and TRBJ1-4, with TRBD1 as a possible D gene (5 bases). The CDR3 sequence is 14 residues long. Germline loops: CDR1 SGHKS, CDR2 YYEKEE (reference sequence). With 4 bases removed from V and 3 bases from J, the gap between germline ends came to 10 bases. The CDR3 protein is CASSPGGANEKLFF. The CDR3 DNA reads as TGTGCCAGCAGCCCGGGAGGGGCTAATGAAAAACTGTTTTTT. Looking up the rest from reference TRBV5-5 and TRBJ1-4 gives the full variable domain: DAGVTQSPTHLIKTRGQQVTLRCSPISGHKSVSWYQQVLGQGPQFIFQYYEKEERGRGNFPDRFSARQFPNYSSELNVNALLLGDSALYLCASSPGGANEKLFFGSGTQLSVL.

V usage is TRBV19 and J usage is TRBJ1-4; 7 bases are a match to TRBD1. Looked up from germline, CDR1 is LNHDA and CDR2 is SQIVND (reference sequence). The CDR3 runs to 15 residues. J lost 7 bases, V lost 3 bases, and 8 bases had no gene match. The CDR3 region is CASSIGGGSREKLFF. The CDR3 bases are TGTGCCAGTAGTATCGGAGGGGGCTCTCGTGAAAAACTGTTTTTT.

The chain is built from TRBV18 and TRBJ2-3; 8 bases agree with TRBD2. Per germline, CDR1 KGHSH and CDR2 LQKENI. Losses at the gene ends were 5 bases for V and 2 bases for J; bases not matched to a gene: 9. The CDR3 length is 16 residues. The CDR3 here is CASSISGTRATDTQYF. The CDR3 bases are TGTGCCAGCTCAATCTCCGGGACTAGAGCCACAGATACGCAGTATTTT.

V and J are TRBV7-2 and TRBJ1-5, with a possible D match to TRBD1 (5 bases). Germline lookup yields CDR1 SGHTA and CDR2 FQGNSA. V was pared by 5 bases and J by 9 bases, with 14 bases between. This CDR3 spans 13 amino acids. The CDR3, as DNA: TGTGCCAGCAGCGTTCCGGGGGACCGGCCCCAGCATTTT. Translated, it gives CASSVPGDRPQHF.

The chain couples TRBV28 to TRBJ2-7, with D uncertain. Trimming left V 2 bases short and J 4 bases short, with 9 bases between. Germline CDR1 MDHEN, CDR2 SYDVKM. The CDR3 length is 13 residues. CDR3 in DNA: TGTGCCAGCAGTTTAACGCGAGAATACGAGCAGTACTTC. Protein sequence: CASSLTREYEQYF.

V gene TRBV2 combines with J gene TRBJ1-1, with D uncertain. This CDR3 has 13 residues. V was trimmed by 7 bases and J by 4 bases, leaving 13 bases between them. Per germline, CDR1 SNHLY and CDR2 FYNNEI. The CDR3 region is CASIQRAGTEAFF. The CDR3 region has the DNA TGTGCCAGCATACAGAGGGCGGGCACTGAAGCTTTCTTT.

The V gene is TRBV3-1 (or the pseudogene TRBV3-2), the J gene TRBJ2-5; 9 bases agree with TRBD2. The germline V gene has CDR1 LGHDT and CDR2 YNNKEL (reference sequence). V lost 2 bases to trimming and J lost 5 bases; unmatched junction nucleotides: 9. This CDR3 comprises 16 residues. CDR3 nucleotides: TGTGCCAGCAGCCAAAACAGGGGACTAGCCTTCGAGACCCAGTACTTC. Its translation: CASSQNRGLAFETQYF.

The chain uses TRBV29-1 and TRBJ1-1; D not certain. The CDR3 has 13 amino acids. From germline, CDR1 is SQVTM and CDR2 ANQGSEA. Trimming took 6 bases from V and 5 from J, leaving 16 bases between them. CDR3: CSVARPGGTEAFF. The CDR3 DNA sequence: TGCAGCGTCGCCCGCCCGGGTGGGACTGAAGCTTTCTTT.

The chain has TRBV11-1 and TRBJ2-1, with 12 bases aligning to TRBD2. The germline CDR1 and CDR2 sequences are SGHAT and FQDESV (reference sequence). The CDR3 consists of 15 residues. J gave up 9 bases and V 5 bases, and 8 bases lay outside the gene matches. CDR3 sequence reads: CASSRAASGRGEQFF. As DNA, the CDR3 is TGTGCCAGCAGCCGAGCGGCTAGCGGGAGGGGTGAGCAGTTCTTC.

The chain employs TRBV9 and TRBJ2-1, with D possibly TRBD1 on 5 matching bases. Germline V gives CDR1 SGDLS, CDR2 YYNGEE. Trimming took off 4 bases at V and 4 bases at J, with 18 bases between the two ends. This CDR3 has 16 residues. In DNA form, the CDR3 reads TGTGCCAGCAGCCCGCCCTACAAGGGGCAGTACAATGAGCAGTTCTTC. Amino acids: CASSPPYKGQYNEQFF.

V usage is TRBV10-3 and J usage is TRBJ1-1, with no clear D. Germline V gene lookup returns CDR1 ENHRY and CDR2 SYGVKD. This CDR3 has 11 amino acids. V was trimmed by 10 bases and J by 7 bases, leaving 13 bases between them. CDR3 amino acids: CATLGNSEAFF. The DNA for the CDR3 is TGTGCCACCCTAGGAAATAGTGAAGCTTTCTTT.

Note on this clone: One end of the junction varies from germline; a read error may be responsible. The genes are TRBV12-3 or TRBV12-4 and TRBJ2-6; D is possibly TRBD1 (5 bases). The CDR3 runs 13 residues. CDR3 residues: CASRVSGANVLTF. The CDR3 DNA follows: TGTGCCAGCAGGGTCTCTGGGGCCAACGTGCTGACTTTC.

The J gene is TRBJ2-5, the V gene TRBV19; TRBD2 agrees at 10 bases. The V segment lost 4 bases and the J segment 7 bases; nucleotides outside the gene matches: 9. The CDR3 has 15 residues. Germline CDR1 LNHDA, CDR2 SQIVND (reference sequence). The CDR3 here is CASSKVAGGGGTQYF. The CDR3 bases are TGTGCCAGTAGTAAAGTAGCGGGAGGTGGTGGGACCCAGTACTTC.

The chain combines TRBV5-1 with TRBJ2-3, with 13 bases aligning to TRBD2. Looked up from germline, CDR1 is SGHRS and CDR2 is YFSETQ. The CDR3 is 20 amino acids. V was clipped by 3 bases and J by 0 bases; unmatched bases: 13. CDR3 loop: CASSSTSGRAPETSTDTQYF. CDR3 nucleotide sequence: TGCGCCAGCAGCTCCACTAGCGGGAGGGCCCCAGAAACTAGCACAGATACGCAGTATTTT. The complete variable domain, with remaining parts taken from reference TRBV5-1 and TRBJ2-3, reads KAGVTQTPRYLIKTRGQQVTLSCSPISGHRSVSWYQQTPGQGLQFLFEYFSETQRNKGNFPGRFSGRQFSNSRSEMNVSTLELGDSALYLCASSSTSGRAPETSTDTQYFGPGTRLTVL.

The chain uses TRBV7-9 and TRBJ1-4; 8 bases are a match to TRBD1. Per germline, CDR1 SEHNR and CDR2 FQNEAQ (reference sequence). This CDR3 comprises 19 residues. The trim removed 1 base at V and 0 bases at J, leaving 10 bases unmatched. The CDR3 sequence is CASSLDLSGGSATNEKLFF. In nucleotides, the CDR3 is TGTGCCAGCAGCTTAGATCTTTCAGGGGGCTCCGCAACTAATGAAAAACTGTTTTTT. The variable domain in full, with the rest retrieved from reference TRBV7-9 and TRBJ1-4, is DTGVSQNPRHKITKRGQNVTFRCDPISEHNRLYWYRQTLGQGPEFLTYFQNEAQLEKSRLLSDRFSAERPKGSFSTLEIQRTEQGDSAMYLCASSLDLSGGSATNEKLFFGSGTQLSVL.

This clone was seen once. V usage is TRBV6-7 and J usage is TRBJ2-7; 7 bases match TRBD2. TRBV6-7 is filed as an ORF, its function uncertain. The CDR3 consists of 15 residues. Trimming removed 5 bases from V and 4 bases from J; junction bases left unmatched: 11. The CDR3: CASSALGAGRYEQYF. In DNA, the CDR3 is TGTGCCAGCAGTGCTCTTGGAGCGGGAAGATACGAGCAGTACTTC.